A selection of T cell receptor beta chains follows, all from one sample in a study of shared clonotypes between healthy human individuals. Method: immunoSEQ multiplex PCR; TCRdb's copy keeps in-frame clones and lacks some. The sample holds around 700,000 clones, around 78% seen once. Sequenced input: memory CD4+ T cells sorted from blood. Receptor source: a young woman in good health. CDR3s include the opening cysteine and the closing phenylalanine or tryptophan. The D gene is left open where the match is weak. Size is stated for part of the rows, as once, few or many counts, or as a class when the clone is expanded.

CDR3nt: TGTGCCAGCAGTGAAGTTTGGCGAGGCTCTGGAAACACCATATATTTT; CDR3aa: CASSEVWRGSGNTIYF; d_gene: .; v_gene: TRBV6-1; abundance: once; j_gene: TRBJ1-3
CDR3nt: TGTGCCAGCTCAAGCCTAGCGGGTGATACCTACGAGCAGTACTTC; CDR3aa: CASSSLAGDTYEQYF; d_gene: TRBD2; v_gene: TRBV18; abundance: .; j_gene: TRBJ2-7
CDR3nt: TGTGCCAGCAGCTTAGACTCCGGGACAGGGGGGTACAATGAGCAGTTCTTC; CDR3aa: CASSLDSGTGGYNEQFF; d_gene: TRBD1; v_gene: TRBV11-2; abundance: .; j_gene: TRBJ2-1
CDR3nt: TGCGCCAGCAGCTTGGCCGGGGACAGGGGGGAGACCCAGTACTTC; CDR3aa: CASSLAGDRGETQYF; d_gene: TRBD1; v_gene: TRBV5-1; abundance: .; j_gene: TRBJ2-5
CDR3nt: TGTGCCAGCACGGCGGCGGTCCCCTACGAGCAGTACTTC; CDR3aa: CASTAAVPYEQYF; d_gene: .; v_gene: TRBV28; abundance: .; j_gene: TRBJ2-7
CDR3nt: TGTGCCATCAGTGTTGCACCAGAGAACACCGGGGAGCTGTTTTTT; CDR3aa: CAISVAPENTGELFF; d_gene: .; v_gene: TRBV10-3; abundance: few; j_gene: TRBJ2-2
CDR3nt: TGTGCCAGCAGCTTGGAGGGGCTAGCGGGAGGGCCAGACACAGATACGCAGTATTTT; CDR3aa: CASSLEGLAGGPDTDTQYF; d_gene: TRBD2; v_gene: TRBV5-4; abundance: .; j_gene: TRBJ2-3
CDR3nt: TGCAGCTTCAAACAGGGGGCCCTATACAATGAGCAGTTCTTC; CDR3aa: CSFKQGALYNEQFF; d_gene: TRBD1; v_gene: TRBV29-1; abundance: .; j_gene: TRBJ2-1
CDR3nt: TGCGCCAGCAGCTGGGGGGACAGGGATTCCTACGAGCAGTACTTC; CDR3aa: CASSWGDRDSYEQYF; d_gene: TRBD1; v_gene: TRBV5-1; abundance: .; j_gene: TRBJ2-7
CDR3nt: TGCGCCAGCAGCTTGTCACAGATACAAGAGACCCAGTACTTC; CDR3aa: CASSLSQIQETQYF; d_gene: .; v_gene: TRBV5-1; abundance: .; j_gene: TRBJ2-5
CDR3nt: TGTGCCAGCAGTCCACCCCTCGGGGGGGCAAACTATGGCTACACCTTC; CDR3aa: CASSPPLGGANYGYTF; d_gene: .; v_gene: TRBV27; abundance: .; j_gene: TRBJ1-2
CDR3nt: TGTGCCAGCAGCTTACGGGCAAGGAACACTGAAGCTTTCTTT; CDR3aa: CASSLRARNTEAFF; d_gene: .; v_gene: TRBV7-2; abundance: .; j_gene: TRBJ1-1
CDR3nt: TGCGCCAGCAGCAAAGGGCTAGCGCAACACAATGAGCAGTTCTTC; CDR3aa: CASSKGLAQHNEQFF; d_gene: .; v_gene: TRBV10-2; abundance: once; j_gene: TRBJ2-1
CDR3nt: TGTGCCAGCAAGTTTACGGGGCTGAACACTGAAGCTTTCTTT; CDR3aa: CASKFTGLNTEAFF; d_gene: .; v_gene: TRBV28; abundance: .; j_gene: TRBJ1-1